This T cell receptor (beta chain) stems from a study of Ad26.COV2.S vaccination and SARS-CoV-2 variants. The overall study: Participants got Ad26.COV2.S intramuscularly, once or twice 56 days apart.

Produced via immunoSEQ multiplex PCR; TCRdb's table is partial and in-frame only. The top ten clones hold roughly 3.5% of a sample with around 250,000 clones, about 90% of them seen once. Treatment noted: around 19 received Ad26.COV2.S at low or high dose, single or two shots; a few received placebo; per-sample allocation not given. Sampling occurred on day 63 after the first vaccine or placebo injection. The CDR3 runs 14 residues. CDR1 and CDR2 (germline): LGHNA, YSLEER. Trimming left V 0 bases short and J 10 bases short, with 13 bases between. Study findings and constraints: Participants in the vaccine arm had higher spike-specific TCR breadth; placebo recipients had lower.

Concerning this clone itself: The antigen is unknown.

The rearrangement uses TRBV4-3 and TRBJ2-1; the D gene is possibly TRBD2 (6 bases). The receptor's source is a person aged 18 to 59 who received the Ad26.COV2.S COVID-19 vaccine or a placebo. This specimen was peripheral blood, taken in a trial of Ad26.COV2.S vaccine versus placebo. As DNA, the CDR3 is TGCGCCAGCAGCCAAGATTCCCAGGGAGGCGAGCAGTTCTTC. Translation gives CASSQDSQGGEQFF.